This T cell receptor beta chain was found in a study of patients and donors after allogeneic stem cell transplantation. Germline CDR1 SEHNR, CDR2 FQNEAQ (reference sequence). CDR3 size: 14 residues. V shed 5 bases and J shed 8 bases, with 18 bases lying between them. TCRdb ran MiXCR on the RT-PCR reads and lists one entry per CDR3 protein. The sample has 400,000 to 450,000 distinct CDR3 sequences; roughly 17% are singletons. The sample was blood, either unsorted or a sorted T cell fraction (not recorded which). This TCR derives from a human donor who was either an allogeneic HSCT recipient or a stem cell or donor lymphocyte infusion donor (not recorded which). It is not recorded whose cells these are; they may come from a transplant donor. The chain carries TRBV7-9 and TRBJ1-2; D call uncertain. CDR3 DNA: TGTGCCAGCAGCCCGATTGGGCCGACGGGAGGCTACACCTTC. Protein product: CASSPIGPTGGYTF.